The text below deals with one T cell receptor beta chain. This record belongs to a study of PD-L1 blockade in urothelial cancer. The germline V gene has CDR1 GTSNPN and CDR2 SVGIG (reference sequence). This CDR3 is 14 amino acids long. The V end was cut by 3 bases, the J end by 3 bases, with 12 bases between. Sequencing used immunoSEQ multiplex PCR; TCRdb keeps in-frame clones, though not all of them. The sample lists 90,000 to 120,000 clones; 91% were seen once. This clonotype was obtained from a woman aged 80 or over with urothelial cancer. V gene TRBV30 combines with J gene TRBJ1-5, with D perhaps TRBD1 (6 bases). Sample: PBMCs, taken around atezolizumab (anti-PD-L1) treatment. CDR3 protein: CAWSTGTSNQPQHF. In DNA, the CDR3 is TGTGCCTGGAGCACCGGGACATCCAATCAGCCCCAGCATTTT.